These T cell receptor beta chains were read from a single sample in a study of somatic mutations in cytotoxic T cells in rheumatoid arthritis. TCRdb's copy holds only in-frame clones and misses some; the assay was immunoSEQ multiplex PCR. The sample holds under 20,000 clones; around 84% are singletons and the top ten take about 7%. The sequencing sample was made of CD8+ T cells sorted from blood. Every receptor here comes from a middle-aged woman with rheumatoid arthritis. The CDR3 runs from the conserved cysteine through the conserved F or W. The order of the fields is CDR3 DNA, CDR3 protein, J gene, V gene, D gene, clone size. A D gene is named only where the DNA matches it firmly. Some rows have no size entry. The others give once, few or many, or a class for an expanded clone.

cdr3_nt: TGTGCTAGTGATCCCGAGGAGGGATATACGGGGACCCAGTACTTC
cdr3_aa: CASDPEEGYTGTQYF
j_call: TRBJ2-5
v_call: TRBV12-5
d_call: .
clone_size: .

cdr3_nt: TGCGCCAGCAGCTCTCTGACTAGCAGCACAGATACGCAGTATTTT
cdr3_aa: CASSSLTSSTDTQYF
j_call: TRBJ2-3
v_call: TRBV5-1
d_call: TRBD2
clone_size: few

cdr3_nt: TGTGCCAGCAGTTACCTCACAGGGGTAGGCTACACCTTC
cdr3_aa: CASSYLTGVGYTF
j_call: TRBJ1-2
v_call: TRBV6-5
d_call: TRBD1
clone_size: .

cdr3_nt: TGTGCCAGTGCCGGACAGGGGGCAAACTATGGCTACACCTTC
cdr3_aa: CASAGQGANYGYTF
j_call: TRBJ1-2
v_call: TRBV19
d_call: TRBD1
clone_size: .

cdr3_nt: TGTGCCAGCAGTTTGGACAGCTACAACTATGGCTACACCTTC
cdr3_aa: CASSLDSYNYGYTF
j_call: TRBJ1-2
v_call: TRBV2
d_call: .
clone_size: .

cdr3_nt: TGTGCCAGCAGTTATTCAGGGGGAAACAATGAGCAGTTCTTC
cdr3_aa: CASSYSGGNNEQFF
j_call: TRBJ2-1
v_call: TRBV2
d_call: TRBD1
clone_size: .

cdr3_nt: TGTGCCAGTAGGGAACTAGCGGGATTATACAATGAGCAGTTCTTC
cdr3_aa: CASRELAGLYNEQFF
j_call: TRBJ2-1
v_call: TRBV19
d_call: TRBD2
clone_size: .

cdr3_nt: TGCGCCAGCAGTCCCGATAGCGGGAGGAAGAGGGGCGGGGAGCTGTTTTTT
cdr3_aa: CASSPDSGRKRGGELFF
j_call: TRBJ2-2
v_call: TRBV5-1
d_call: TRBD2
clone_size: .

cdr3_nt: TGTGCCAGCAGTGAGCCCCCCGGGATGGACAATGAGCAGTTCTTC
cdr3_aa: CASSEPPGMDNEQFF
j_call: TRBJ2-1
v_call: TRBV6-1
d_call: .
clone_size: .

cdr3_nt: TGTGCCAGCAGCTTCGGACAGGGGGTCGAGCAGTACTTC
cdr3_aa: CASSFGQGVEQYF
j_call: TRBJ2-7
v_call: TRBV5-8
d_call: TRBD1
clone_size: .

cdr3_nt: TGTGCCAGCAGCGGATCGGGGGGCGTGGGGAAGTTAAATGAGCAGTTCTTC
cdr3_aa: CASSGSGGVGKLNEQFF
j_call: TRBJ2-1
v_call: TRBV13
d_call: .
clone_size: .

cdr3_nt: TGTGCCAGCAGTCCTAGCGGAAGCTCCTACAATGAGCAGTTCTTC
cdr3_aa: CASSPSGSSYNEQFF
j_call: TRBJ2-1
v_call: TRBV13
d_call: TRBD2
clone_size: .

cdr3_nt: TGTGCCAGCAGCTCTACGGACAGGGGGACGAGAGATACGCAGTATTTT
cdr3_aa: CASSSTDRGTRDTQYF
j_call: TRBJ2-3
v_call: TRBV13
d_call: TRBD1
clone_size: .

cdr3_nt: TGTGCCAGCAGCTACGACAGGGTCTACGAGCAGTACTTC
cdr3_aa: CASSYDRVYEQYF
j_call: TRBJ2-7
v_call: TRBV5-5
d_call: TRBD1
clone_size: few

cdr3_nt: TGTGCCAGCTCAATAGACAGGGGGAACACTGAAGCTTTCTTT
cdr3_aa: CASSIDRGNTEAFF
j_call: TRBJ1-1
v_call: TRBV27
d_call: TRBD1
clone_size: .

cdr3_nt: TGTGCCAGCAGCGGAGGGACTAGCGGGGACACCGGGGAGCTGTTTTTT
cdr3_aa: CASSGGTSGDTGELFF
j_call: TRBJ2-2
v_call: TRBV9
d_call: TRBD2
clone_size: .

cdr3_nt: TGTGCCAGCACCCAGGCCACAGGGCACTATGGCTACACCTTC
cdr3_aa: CASTQATGHYGYTF
j_call: TRBJ1-2
v_call: TRBV7-8
d_call: .
clone_size: few

cdr3_nt: TGTGCCAGCAGCCTGGTGGCGGGAGTTGGGCTAGGGGAGCAGTACTTC
cdr3_aa: CASSLVAGVGLGEQYF
j_call: TRBJ2-7
v_call: TRBV27
d_call: TRBD2
clone_size: .

cdr3_nt: TGCGCCAGCAGCCTTGGACTAGCGGGAATAACAGATACGCAGTATTTT
cdr3_aa: CASSLGLAGITDTQYF
j_call: TRBJ2-3
v_call: TRBV5-1
d_call: TRBD2
clone_size: .

cdr3_nt: TGTGCCTGGAGTGTAGATGCGGGGAGGGAGCAGTACTTC
cdr3_aa: CAWSVDAGREQYF
j_call: TRBJ2-7
v_call: TRBV30
d_call: .
clone_size: few

cdr3_nt: TGTGCCAGCAGCTTTGCAGGGGGACGGGGAGGATACGAGCAGTACTTC
cdr3_aa: CASSFAGGRGGYEQYF
j_call: TRBJ2-7
v_call: TRBV7-9
d_call: .
clone_size: .

cdr3_nt: TGCGCCAGCAGCCCGGGACTAGCGCTCTACAATGAGCAGTTCTTC
cdr3_aa: CASSPGLALYNEQFF
j_call: TRBJ2-1
v_call: TRBV5-1
d_call: TRBD2
clone_size: .

cdr3_nt: TGCGCCAGCAGCCATCCCGGGACAGGCCTCCTTGGCTACACCTTC
cdr3_aa: CASSHPGTGLLGYTF
j_call: TRBJ1-2
v_call: TRBV4-1
d_call: TRBD1
clone_size: .

cdr3_nt: TGTGCCAGCAATACAGGGGATAGCAATCAGCCCCAGCATTTT
cdr3_aa: CASNTGDSNQPQHF
j_call: TRBJ1-5
v_call: TRBV6-6
d_call: TRBD1
clone_size: few

cdr3_nt: TGCGCCAGCAGCCCGACATCTCCGAATGAGCAGTTCTTC
cdr3_aa: CASSPTSPNEQFF
j_call: TRBJ2-1
v_call: TRBV5-1
d_call: .
clone_size: .

cdr3_nt: TGTGCCAGCAGCCAAGCAGGGGAAGAGACCCAGTACTTC
cdr3_aa: CASSQAGEETQYF
j_call: TRBJ2-5
v_call: TRBV14
d_call: .
clone_size: .

cdr3_nt: TGTGCCAGCAACGAGGGACAGGGGGCAAATGAGCAGTTCTTC
cdr3_aa: CASNEGQGANEQFF
j_call: TRBJ2-1
v_call: TRBV6-5
d_call: TRBD1
clone_size: .

cdr3_nt: TGTGCCAGCAGTTACTCGGGACAGGGGCTAGGCTACACCTTC
cdr3_aa: CASSYSGQGLGYTF
j_call: TRBJ1-2
v_call: TRBV6-6
d_call: TRBD1
clone_size: .

cdr3_nt: TGCAGCGTTGAAGATTATGAGGGGACTGGGGCTTTCTTT
cdr3_aa: CSVEDYEGTGAFF
j_call: TRBJ1-1
v_call: TRBV29-1
d_call: .
clone_size: .

cdr3_nt: TGTGCCAGCAGCACAACAGGGCTCCACCACATCTTC
cdr3_aa: CASSTTGLHHIF
j_call: TRBJ2-1
v_call: TRBV7-9
d_call: .
clone_size: once

cdr3_nt: TGTGCCAGCAGTCCGCGGGACAGGGCTTCACATTTTAACTATGGCTACACCTTC
cdr3_aa: CASSPRDRASHFNYGYTF
j_call: TRBJ1-2
v_call: TRBV27
d_call: TRBD1
clone_size: .

cdr3_nt: TGTGCCGCAGGGACAGGGGAGACCGGGGAGCTGTTTTTT
cdr3_aa: CAAGTGETGELFF
j_call: TRBJ2-2
v_call: TRBV6-6
d_call: TRBD1
clone_size: medium-sized

cdr3_nt: TGCAGCACCGGGACAGAGAACACCGGGGAGCTGTTTTTT
cdr3_aa: CSTGTENTGELFF
j_call: TRBJ2-2
v_call: TRBV29-1
d_call: TRBD1
clone_size: .

cdr3_nt: TGTGCCAGCAGCGAAGGACTAGCGGAGCTGGAGACCCAGTACTTC
cdr3_aa: CASSEGLAELETQYF
j_call: TRBJ2-5
v_call: TRBV6-1
d_call: TRBD2
clone_size: .

cdr3_nt: TGCGCCAGCAGCCAGGGGGTTACAGGGCCTGGGGGAGAGCAGTACTTC
cdr3_aa: CASSQGVTGPGGEQYF
j_call: TRBJ2-7
v_call: TRBV4-1
d_call: .
clone_size: few

cdr3_nt: TGTGCCAGCAGCATACGCCCCCGGGAAAAAGAGACCCAGTACTTC
cdr3_aa: CASSIRPREKETQYF
j_call: TRBJ2-5
v_call: TRBV21-1
d_call: .
clone_size: .

cdr3_nt: TGTGCCAGCAGCCGAAGACTAGCGGGGGACACCGGGGAGCTGTTTTTT
cdr3_aa: CASSRRLAGDTGELFF
j_call: TRBJ2-2
v_call: TRBV7-7
d_call: TRBD2
clone_size: .